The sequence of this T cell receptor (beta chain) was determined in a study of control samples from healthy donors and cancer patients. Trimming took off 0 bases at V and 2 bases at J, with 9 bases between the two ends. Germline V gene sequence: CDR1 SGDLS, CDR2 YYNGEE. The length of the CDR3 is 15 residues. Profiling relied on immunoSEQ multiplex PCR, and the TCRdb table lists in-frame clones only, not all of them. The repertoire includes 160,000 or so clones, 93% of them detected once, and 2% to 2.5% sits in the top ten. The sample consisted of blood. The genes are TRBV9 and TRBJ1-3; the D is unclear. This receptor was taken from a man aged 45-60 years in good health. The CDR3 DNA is TGTGCCAGCAGCGTAGATGGGTGGACTGGAAACACCATATATTTT. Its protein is CASSVDGWTGNTIYF. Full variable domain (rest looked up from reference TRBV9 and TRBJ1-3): DSGVTQTPKHLITATGQRVTLRCSPRSGDLSVYWYQQSLDQGLQFLIQYYNGEERAKGNILERFSAQQFPDLHSELNLSSLELGDSALYFCASSVDGWTGNTIYFGEGSWLTVV.